This TCR beta chain was captured by sequencing in a study of cytomegalovirus exposure and HLA in healthy donors. On the study more broadly: An earlier analysis identified approximately 110 million unique TCR beta sequences in about 179 million T cells.

The PCR had 60 Vbeta and 13 Jbeta primers. Only in-frame clones appear in the TCRdb table, and some are missing; sequencing was by immunoSEQ multiplex PCR. The data hold hundreds of thousands of clones, with more than 55% observed a single time. General study points: Apparent HLA restriction characterized most CMV-associated TCR beta chains in a later analysis.

The CDR3 has 13 residues. Trimming removed 7 bases from V and 7 bases from J, with 14 bases in between. In germline, CDR1 is SQVTM, CDR2 ANQGSEA. Healthy bone marrow donors made up the cohort. Nominal health characterized the donors when sampled, though unrecorded immune exposures were likely. The sample holds a few counts of this clone. The antigen is undetermined. The sequenced material came from PBMCs. The V and J genes are TRBV29-1 and TRBJ1-6, with a tentative D call TRBD1 (5 bases). The receptor's source is a female donor in good health and CMV-seronegative. The CDR3 region is CSALTDLNSPLHF. The CDR3 bases are TGCAGCGCCCTGACAGACCTCAATTCACCCCTCCACTTT.